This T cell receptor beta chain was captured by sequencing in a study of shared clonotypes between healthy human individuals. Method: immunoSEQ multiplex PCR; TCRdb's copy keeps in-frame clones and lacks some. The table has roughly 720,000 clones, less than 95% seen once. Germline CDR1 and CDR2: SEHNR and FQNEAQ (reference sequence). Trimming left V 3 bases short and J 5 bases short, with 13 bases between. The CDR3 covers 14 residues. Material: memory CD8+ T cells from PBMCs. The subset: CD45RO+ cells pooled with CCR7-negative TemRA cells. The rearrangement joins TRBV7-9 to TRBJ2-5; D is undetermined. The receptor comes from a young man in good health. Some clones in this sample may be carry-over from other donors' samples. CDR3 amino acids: CASSFSPAKETQYF. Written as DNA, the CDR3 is TGTGCCAGCAGCTTTTCCCCGGCTAAGGAGACCCAGTACTTC.